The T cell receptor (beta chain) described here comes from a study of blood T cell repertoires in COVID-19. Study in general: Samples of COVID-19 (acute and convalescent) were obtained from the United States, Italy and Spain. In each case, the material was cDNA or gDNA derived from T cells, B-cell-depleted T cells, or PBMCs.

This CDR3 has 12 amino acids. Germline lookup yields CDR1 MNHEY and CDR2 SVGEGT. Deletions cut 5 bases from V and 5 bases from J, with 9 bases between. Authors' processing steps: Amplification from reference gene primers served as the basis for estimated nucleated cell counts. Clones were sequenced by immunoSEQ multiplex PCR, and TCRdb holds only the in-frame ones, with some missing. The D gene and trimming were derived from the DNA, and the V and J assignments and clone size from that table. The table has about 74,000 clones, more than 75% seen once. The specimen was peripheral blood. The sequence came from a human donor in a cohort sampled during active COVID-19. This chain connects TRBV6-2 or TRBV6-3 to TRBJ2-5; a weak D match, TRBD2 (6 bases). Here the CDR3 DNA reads TGTGCCAGCAGTGGACTAAGGGAGACCCAGTACTTC. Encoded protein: CASSGLRETQYF.